This T cell receptor beta chain was sequenced for a study of neurological immune-mediated disorders. The cDNA was synthesized by 5'RACE incorporating 10-nucleotide random UMIs. The output of every sequencing run exceeded 170 million TCR-beta sequences, derived from 15-18 subjects. MiXCR, applied by TCRdb to the 5' RACE reads, yields one record per CDR3 protein. The data hold tens of thousands of distinct CDR3 sequences, with around 10% observed a single time. Trimming stripped 5 bases from V and 0 bases from J, with 12 bases between. The CDR3 is 14 residues long. Per the germline V gene, CDR1 is DFQATT and CDR2 is SNEGSKA (reference sequence). This clonotype was recorded at least ten times. For the unsorted libraries, 2 million PBMCs stored at -80 C served as input.

Sequences were obtained from PBMCs. The TCR comes from a woman aged 55-69 years in good health. V usage is TRBV20-1 and J usage is TRBJ2-3, with D perhaps matching TRBD2 (5 bases). The CDR3 here is CSAVGLASTDTQYF. The CDR3 nucleotides read TGCAGTGCTGTCGGGCTAGCCAGCACAGATACGCAGTATTTT.